A selection of T cell receptor beta chains follows, all from one sample in a study of OX40 agonist ivuxolimab in advanced cancers. Some clones are missing from TCRdb's copy, which holds only in-frame ones; the method was immunoSEQ multiplex PCR. Among about 68,000 clones, around four fifths were seen once, and the ten largest hold around 9.9%. Sequenced here: CD4+ or CD8+ T cells sorted from blood, sampled in a trial of the OX40 agonist ivuxolimab. These receptors originate from an adult with an advanced solid tumor such as melanoma, head and neck, liver or kidney cancer. Both conserved end residues are trimmed from each CDR3. The order of the fields is CDR3 protein, V gene, J gene.

CDR3aa: ASKISPMNTEAF
v_gene: TRBV2
j_gene: TRBJ1-1

CDR3aa: ASSQAAGVNTEAF
v_gene: TRBV4-2
j_gene: TRBJ1-1

CDR3aa: ASSTGWNTEAF
v_gene: TRBV27
j_gene: TRBJ1-1

CDR3aa: AISDGPYYNTEAF
v_gene: TRBV10-3
j_gene: TRBJ1-1

CDR3aa: ASSTGLAETYEQY
v_gene: TRBV5-1
j_gene: TRBJ2-7

CDR3aa: ASSLGRGQQETQY
v_gene: TRBV28
j_gene: TRBJ2-5

CDR3aa: ASSHRLENNEQF
v_gene: TRBV11-2
j_gene: TRBJ2-1

CDR3aa: AWSRSSGRDLY
v_gene: TRBV30
j_gene: TRBJ2-7

CDR3aa: ASSPGRLADTQY
v_gene: TRBV19
j_gene: TRBJ2-3

CDR3aa: ASSPSGRGAYEQY
v_gene: TRBV7-2
j_gene: TRBJ2-7

CDR3aa: ASSGDRDLADTQY
v_gene: TRBV7-9
j_gene: TRBJ2-3

CDR3aa: ASSEGPLRETQY
v_gene: TRBV7-8
j_gene: TRBJ2-5

CDR3aa: AWRPGQTHYGYT
v_gene: TRBV30
j_gene: TRBJ1-2

CDR3aa: AISPLQGALT
v_gene: TRBV10-3
j_gene: TRBJ1-2

CDR3aa: ASSEVGRGTDTQY
v_gene: TRBV2
j_gene: TRBJ2-3

CDR3aa: ASRASGGRTDTQY
v_gene: TRBV27
j_gene: TRBJ2-3

CDR3aa: ASSGRLASSYNEQF
v_gene: TRBV7-2
j_gene: TRBJ2-1

CDR3aa: SVADAFAETQY
v_gene: TRBV29-1
j_gene: TRBJ2-5

CDR3aa: ASSLVGGTVIGPYNEQF
v_gene: TRBV5-6
j_gene: TRBJ2-1

CDR3aa: ASRTLAGGRETQY
v_gene: TRBV7-9
j_gene: TRBJ2-5

CDR3aa: AIGGRDRYRGYT
v_gene: TRBV10-3
j_gene: TRBJ1-2

CDR3aa: AWDRGHSYEQY
v_gene: TRBV30
j_gene: TRBJ2-7

CDR3aa: ASSQDTGTATYEQY
v_gene: TRBV4-3
j_gene: TRBJ2-7

CDR3aa: ASSLVGKDTEAF
v_gene: TRBV5-4
j_gene: TRBJ1-1

CDR3aa: ASSRNRDSSGELF
v_gene: TRBV27
j_gene: TRBJ2-2

CDR3aa: ASSFGQNYGYT
v_gene: TRBV11-2
j_gene: TRBJ1-2

CDR3aa: ASSADRLGREKLF
v_gene: TRBV5-4
j_gene: TRBJ1-4

CDR3aa: ASKGGPYPVSTEAF
v_gene: TRBV2
j_gene: TRBJ1-1

CDR3aa: ASTLAGADTEAF
v_gene: TRBV6-6
j_gene: TRBJ1-1

CDR3aa: ASSPGGTPAYEQY
v_gene: TRBV5-1
j_gene: TRBJ2-7

CDR3aa: SVDKGSSGNTIY
v_gene: TRBV29-1
j_gene: TRBJ1-3

CDR3aa: ASSAPPGQGGNIQY
v_gene: TRBV28
j_gene: TRBJ2-4

CDR3aa: ASSVLQTGKGGGNQPQH
v_gene: TRBV9
j_gene: TRBJ1-5

CDR3aa: ASSLDSGGLETQY
v_gene: TRBV5-4
j_gene: TRBJ2-5

CDR3aa: SAGTAYEQY
v_gene: TRBV29-1
j_gene: TRBJ2-7

CDR3aa: ASGFGGATNEKLF
v_gene: TRBV12-5
j_gene: TRBJ1-4

CDR3aa: ASSRRTGLNTGELF
v_gene: TRBV11-2
j_gene: TRBJ2-2

CDR3aa: ASSPRLEMTGGYSNQPQH
v_gene: TRBV18
j_gene: TRBJ1-5

CDR3aa: ASSQEWITGELF
v_gene: TRBV4-3
j_gene: TRBJ2-2

CDR3aa: ASSLMEPGQREKLF
v_gene: TRBV7-8
j_gene: TRBJ1-4

CDR3aa: ASSLDIYQPQH
v_gene: TRBV5-1
j_gene: TRBJ1-5

CDR3aa: ASSTQLAERPGTQY
v_gene: TRBV19
j_gene: TRBJ2-5